Below, 21 T cell receptor beta chains from the same sample are listed, as sequenced in a study of Ad26.COV2.S vaccination and SARS-CoV-2 variants. As for treatment: over 15 received Ad26.COV2.S at low or high dose, single or two shots; about 5 received placebo; per-sample allocation not given. Repertoires come from day 63 after the first vaccine or placebo injection. Sequencing used immunoSEQ multiplex PCR; TCRdb keeps in-frame clones, though not all of them. Here the sample spans around 450,000 clones, nearly 90% being singletons. This specimen consisted of peripheral blood, obtained in a trial of Ad26.COV2.S vaccine versus placebo. Receptor source: a person between 18 and 65 years old who received the Ad26.COV2.S COVID-19 vaccine or a placebo.

The gene calls are TRBV7-9 and TRBJ1-4; D is ambiguous. CDR3 length equals 14 residues. CDR1 is SEHNR, CDR2 FQNEAQ, per germline (reference sequence). Trimming pared 3 bases from V and 4 bases from J, leaving 9 bases between. CDR3 protein: CASSFGPYNEKLFF. DNA of the CDR3: TGTGCCAGCAGCTTCGGACCGTATAATGAAAAACTGTTTTTT.

The V gene is TRBV4-1, the J gene TRBJ2-6; a weak D match, TRBD2 (6 bases). V lost 4 bases to trimming and J lost 2 bases, with 18 bases between them. This CDR3 region has 18 residues. Germline loops: CDR1 MGHRA, CDR2 YSYEKL. DNA of the CDR3: TGCGCCAGCAGCCTCAAAGGGCTAGCGACGACTGGGGCCAACGTCCTGACTTTC. Translating it yields CASSLKGLATTGANVLTF.

V is TRBV27 and J is TRBJ2-1; 11 bases fit TRBD2. The V gene's germline CDR1 is MNHEY and CDR2 SMNVEV (reference sequence). With 6 bases clipped from V and 4 bases from J, the junction kept 5 bases outside the gene matches. This CDR3 is 15 amino acids long. CDR3 coding DNA: TGTGCCAGCAGGCCGGGACTAGCGGCTTACAATGAGCAGTTCTTC. Translating gives CASRPGLAAYNEQFF.

The chain uses TRBV24-1 and TRBJ2-3; D is perhaps TRBD1 (5 bases). There are 13 residues in the CDR3. V lost 0 bases, J lost 8 bases, and 8 bases lay in between. In germline, CDR1 is KGHDR, CDR2 SFDVKD. CDR3 region: CATSDLYRTTQYF. The CDR3 DNA sequence: TGTGCCACCAGTGATTTGTACAGGACTACGCAGTATTTT.

This rearrangement joins TRBV29-1 to TRBJ2-3; 11 bases align to TRBD2. Germline CDR1 SQVTM, CDR2 ANQGSEA. There are 17 residues in the CDR3. Unmatched junction bases numbered 8, after V lost 3 bases and J lost 0 bases. CDR3 bases: TGCAGCGTTGAGCCGGGACTAGCGGCCCTTAGCACAGATACGCAGTATTTT. Translation: CSVEPGLAALSTDTQYF.

The chain joins TRBV9 to TRBJ1-3; D ambiguous. The CDR3 covers 14 residues. The germline CDR1 and CDR2 sequences are SGDLS and YYNGEE. Trimming pared 0 bases from V and 2 bases from J, leaving 6 bases between. The CDR3 reads CASSVGDAGNTIYF. The DNA of the CDR3 is TGTGCCAGCAGCGTAGGCGATGCTGGAAACACCATATATTTT.

The chain carries TRBV14 and TRBJ2-7, with D maybe TRBD2 (5 bases). Per the germline V gene, CDR1 is SGHDN and CDR2 is FVKESK. V was shortened by 3 bases and J by 2 bases, with 8 bases between the two germline ends. This CDR3 region has 13 residues. The CDR3 sequence is CASSHFGTYEQYF. CDR3 DNA sequence: TGTGCCAGCAGCCACTTCGGGACCTACGAGCAGTACTTC.

The chain combines TRBV10-3 with TRBJ1-3; TRBD1 is a possible D gene (5 bases). Germline V gene sequence: CDR1 ENHRY, CDR2 SYGVKD. This CDR3 is built from 14 residues. Trimming cost V 6 bases and J 1 base, with 10 bases left between them. The CDR3 coding sequence is TGTGCCATCAGCCCCAGGGCGTCTGGAAACACCATATATTTT. It translates to CAISPRASGNTIYF.

The V call is TRBV27, the J call TRBJ1-6, with 8 bases identical to TRBD1. This CDR3 has 16 residues. V lost 6 bases, J lost 0 bases, and 4 bases stayed unmatched. Germline V CDR1 and CDR2: MNHEY, SMNVEV (reference sequence). The CDR3 reads CASRTGTGSYNSPLHF. As DNA, the CDR3 is TGTGCCAGCAGAACCGGGACAGGCTCCTATAATTCACCCCTCCACTTT.

The chain employs TRBV2 and TRBJ2-7; D remains unclear. The CDR3 loop spans 11 amino acids. Germline V gene sequence: CDR1 SNHLY, CDR2 FYNNEI. The V end was cut by 3 bases, the J end by 2 bases, with 2 bases between. Here the CDR3 DNA reads TGTGCCAGCAGTGACCCCTACGAGCAGTACTTC. Amino acid sequence: CASSDPYEQYF.

This rearrangement joins TRBV7-2 to TRBJ1-2; 8 nucleotides agree with TRBD1. The V and J ends lost 5 bases and 4 bases, in that order; junction bases with no gene match: 9. This CDR3 is 15 amino acids long. Per the germline V gene, CDR1 is SGHTA and CDR2 is FQGNSA. The CDR3 here is CASSPDRVEGYGYTF. The CDR3 DNA follows: TGTGCCAGCAGCCCGGACAGGGTGGAGGGCTATGGCTACACCTTC. The full variable domain, its missing parts supplied by reference TRBV7-2 and TRBJ1-2, is GAGVSQSPSNKVTEKGKDVELRCDPISGHTALYWYRQSLGQGLEFLIYFQGNSAPDKSGLPSDRFSAERTGGSVSTLTIQRTQQEDSAVYLCASSPDRVEGYGYTFGSGTRLTVV.

The rearrangement uses TRBV29-1 and TRBJ2-5; D is unclear. The CDR3 spans 12 residues. CDR1 is SQVTM, CDR2 ANQGSEA, per germline. The V gene lost 0 bases and the J gene lost 10 bases, with 12 bases spanning the gap. As DNA, the CDR3 is TGCAGCGTTGAAGATCCGATCCCCTACCAGTACTTC. Encoded protein: CSVEDPIPYQYF. The entire variable domain, with the rest obtained from reference TRBV29-1 and TRBJ2-5, is as follows: SAVISQKPSRDICQRGTSLTIQCQVDSQVTMMFWYRQQPGQSLTLIATANQGSEATYESGFVIDKFPISRPNLTFSTLTVSNMSPEDSSIYLCSVEDPIPYQYFGPGTRLLVL.

In this sample, this clone turned up once. The chain has TRBV2 and TRBJ2-1; D uncertain. Between the trimmed V and J ends, which lost 8 bases and 9 bases, there was a span of 11 bases. This CDR3 spans 11 amino acids. Germline V gene lookup returns CDR1 SNHLY and CDR2 FYNNEI. Here the CDR3 DNA reads TGTGCCAGCGGACCGTGGGCTGAGCAGTTCTTC. Protein product: CASGPWAEQFF.

V usage is TRBV7-2 and J usage is TRBJ2-1; a weak D match, TRBD2 (5 bases). The germline V gene encodes CDR1 SGHTA and CDR2 FQGNSA. V shed 1 base and J shed 6 bases, with 19 bases lying between them. The CDR3 runs to 17 residues. The CDR3 DNA is TGTGCCAGCAGCTTAGTTCCGGGTGAGGGAACGGGCAATGAGCAGTTCTTC. It specifies CASSLVPGEGTGNEQFF.

The chain recombines TRBV5-1 with TRBJ1-1, with 9 bases lining up with TRBD1. Per the germline V gene, CDR1 is SGHRS and CDR2 is YFSETQ. The CDR3 totals 16 residues. V shed 4 bases and J 0 bases; nucleotides not matched to a gene: 7. CDR3 loop: CASSHDRGDMNTEAFF. For the CDR3, the DNA is TGCGCCAGCAGCCATGACAGGGGGGACATGAACACTGAAGCTTTCTTT.

This clone appeared once. The V call is TRBV10-3, the J call TRBJ2-7; perhaps TRBD1 as D (6 bases). From germline, CDR1 is ENHRY and CDR2 SYGVKD. CDR3 size: 13 residues. Trimming stripped 6 bases from V and 2 bases from J, with 11 bases between. CDR3 protein: CAIRDGTTYEQYF. The CDR3 DNA is TGTGCCATCAGGGATGGGACAACCTACGAGCAGTACTTC.

The chain joins TRBV7-3 to TRBJ2-1, with 9 positions matching TRBD1. Unmatched junction bases numbered 6, after V lost 5 bases and J lost 4 bases. The CDR3 contains 15 residues. Germline lookup yields CDR1 SGHTA and CDR2 FQGTGA. The CDR3 reads CASSQLGTGYNEQFF. In nucleotides, the CDR3 is TGTGCCAGCAGCCAATTGGGGACAGGGTACAATGAGCAGTTCTTC.

The gene calls are TRBV5-8 and TRBJ2-2, with no clear D. Germline CDR1 SGHTS, CDR2 YDEGEE. Trimming left V 2 bases short and J 0 bases short, with 11 bases between. The CDR3 is made up of 16 amino acids. The CDR3 DNA sequence: TGTGCCAGCAGCTTTCGCAGCGCCACGAACACCGGGGAGCTGTTTTTT. This sequence encodes CASSFRSATNTGELFF.

The V gene is TRBV20-1, the J gene TRBJ2-3, with D hard to call. Germline values: CDR1 DFQATT, CDR2 SNEGSKA (reference sequence). The V and J ends lost 3 bases and 6 bases respectively, with 7 bases between them. The CDR3 is 11 amino acids. CDR3: CSARYEDTQYF. Written as DNA, the CDR3 is TGCAGTGCTAGGTACGAGGATACGCAGTATTTT.

The chain has TRBV7-9 and TRBJ1-5, with D possibly TRBD1 on 5 matching bases. The CDR3 spans 16 residues. Trimming took 5 bases from V and 0 from J, leaving 14 bases between them. Looked up from germline, CDR1 is SEHNR and CDR2 is FQNEAQ (reference sequence). The CDR3 nucleotides are TGTGCCAGCAGCCCCGGGGGAGGGTCTAGCAATCAGCCCCAGCATTTT. This codes for CASSPGGGSSNQPQHF. The full variable domain, rest sourced from reference TRBV7-9 and TRBJ1-5, is DTGVSQNPRHKITKRGQNVTFRCDPISEHNRLYWYRQTLGQGPEFLTYFQNEAQLEKSRLLSDRFSAERPKGSFSTLEIQRTEQGDSAMYLCASSPGGGSSNQPQHFGDGTRLSIL.

The J gene is TRBJ1-1, the V gene TRBV5-1; D remains ambiguous. This CDR3 is 15 amino acids long. Germline V CDR1 and CDR2: SGHRS, YFSETQ. The V and J ends lost 1 base and 1 base respectively, with 11 bases between them. The CDR3 DNA is TGCGCCAGCAGCTTGATAACCCCTTCGAACACTGAAGCTTTCTTT. It codes for CASSLITPSNTEAFF.